The present T cell receptor (beta chain) was sequenced within a study of T cell repertoires in cytomegalovirus infection (dated by TCRdb to the late 2010s). Regarding the research as a whole: Peptide stimulations targeted recently identified HLA-C-restricted CMV epitopes, whose presentation resists viral immunomodulation, together with well-studied HLA-B-restricted epitopes. Donor HLA type was relevant to the analysis, because carriage of CMV infection together with the matching HLA type was indicated by public TCR beta signatures.

The sample's treatment or condition, from its label and the paper: in vitro stimulation with specific CMV peptide epitopes to enrich CMV-specific T cells. The germline V gene encodes CDR1 LNHDA and CDR2 SQIVND (reference sequence). The junction carries 7 bases between V and J, which are trimmed by 7 bases and 0 bases respectively. Its CDR3 holds 13 amino acids, cysteine through phenylalanine. Only CDR3 DNA is held: 39 bases, read in frame from base 1. Comments on this clonotype: Its antigen is unknown. The input lacks base qualities; no much larger clone sits a single base away.

The full study reports these points: Carriers of CMV infection plus the relevant HLA type were discriminated by the cumulative frequency of public TCR beta family members in the study cohort and in an independent roughly 350-donor cohort. The ex vivo response was dominated by HLA-C-restricted CMV-specific TCR beta clonotypes, and the single most frequent clonotype in two of eight donors was supplied by these HLA-C-restricted clonotypes.

The instrument was an Illumina HiSeq 1500. The raw public data were reprocessed by TCRdb itself: fastp quality trimming at Q25, MiXCR clonotype calling, in-frame beta chains only. Rows merge per CDR3 protein into single entries with the most common DNA and genes. The sample yields about 150,000 distinct CDR3 sequences; about 31% were counted once. Around half of the sample lies in the top ten. The receptor comes from a human donor in good health (CMV status not recorded). Some clones in this sample may be carry-over from other donors' samples. This receptor chain uses TRBV19 and TRBJ1-3; no confident D gene assignment can be made. Here the sequenced sample was CD8+ T cells from cultured PBMCs, taken from culture after CMV antigen stimulation. The DNA sequence is given as TGTGCCAGTAAGCAGGACTCTGGAAACACCATATATTTT. The translation is CASKQDSGNTIYF.